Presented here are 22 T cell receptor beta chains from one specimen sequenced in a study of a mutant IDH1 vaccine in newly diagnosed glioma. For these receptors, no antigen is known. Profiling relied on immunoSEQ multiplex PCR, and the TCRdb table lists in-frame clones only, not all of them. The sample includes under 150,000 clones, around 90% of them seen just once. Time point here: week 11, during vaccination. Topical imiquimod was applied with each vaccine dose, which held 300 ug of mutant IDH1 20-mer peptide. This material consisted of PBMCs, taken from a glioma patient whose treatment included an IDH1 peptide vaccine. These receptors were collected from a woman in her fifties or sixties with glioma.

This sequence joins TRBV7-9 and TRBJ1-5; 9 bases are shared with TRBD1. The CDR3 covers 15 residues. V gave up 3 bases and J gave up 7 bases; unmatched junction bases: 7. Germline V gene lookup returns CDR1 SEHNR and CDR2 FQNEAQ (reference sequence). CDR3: CASSLGQGFGQPQHF. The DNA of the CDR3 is TGTGCCAGCAGCTTGGGACAGGGCTTTGGACAGCCCCAGCATTTT.

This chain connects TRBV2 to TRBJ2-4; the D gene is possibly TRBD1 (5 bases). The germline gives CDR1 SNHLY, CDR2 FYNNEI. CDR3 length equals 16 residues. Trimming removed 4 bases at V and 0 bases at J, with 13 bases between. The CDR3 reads CASSVQGQLAKNIQYF. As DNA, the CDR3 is TGTGCCAGCAGTGTGCAGGGCCAATTAGCCAAAAACATTCAGTACTTC.

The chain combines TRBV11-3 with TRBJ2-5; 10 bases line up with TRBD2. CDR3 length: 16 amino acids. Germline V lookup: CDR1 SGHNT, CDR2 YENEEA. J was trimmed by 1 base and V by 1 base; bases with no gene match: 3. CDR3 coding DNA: TGTGCCAGCAGCTTAGGGGCTAGCGGGAGCCAAGAGACCCAGTACTTC. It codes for CASSLGASGSQETQYF.

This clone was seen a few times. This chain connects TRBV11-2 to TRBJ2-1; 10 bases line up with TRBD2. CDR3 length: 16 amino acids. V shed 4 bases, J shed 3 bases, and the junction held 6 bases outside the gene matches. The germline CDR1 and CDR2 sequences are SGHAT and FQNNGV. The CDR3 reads CASSSVAGGNYNEQFF. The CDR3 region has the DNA TGTGCCAGCAGCTCCGTAGCGGGAGGTAACTACAATGAGCAGTTCTTC.

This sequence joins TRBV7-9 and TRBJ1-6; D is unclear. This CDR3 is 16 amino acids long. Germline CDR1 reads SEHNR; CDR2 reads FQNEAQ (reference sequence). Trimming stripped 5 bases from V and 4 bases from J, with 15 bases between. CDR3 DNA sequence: TGTGCCAGCAGCAGGGTACCCCGGATATATAATTCACCCCTCCACTTT. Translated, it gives CASSRVPRIYNSPLHF. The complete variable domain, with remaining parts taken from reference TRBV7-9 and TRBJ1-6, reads DTGVSQNPRHKITKRGQNVTFRCDPISEHNRLYWYRQTLGQGPEFLTYFQNEAQLEKSRLLSDRFSAERPKGSFSTLEIQRTEQGDSAMYLCASSRVPRIYNSPLHFGNGTRLTVT.

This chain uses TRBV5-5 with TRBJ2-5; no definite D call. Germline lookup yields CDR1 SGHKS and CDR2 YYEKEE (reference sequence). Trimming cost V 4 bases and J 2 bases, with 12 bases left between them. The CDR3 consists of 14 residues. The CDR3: CASSARVLQETQYF. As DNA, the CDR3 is TGTGCCAGCAGCGCCCGGGTCCTTCAAGAGACCCAGTACTTC.

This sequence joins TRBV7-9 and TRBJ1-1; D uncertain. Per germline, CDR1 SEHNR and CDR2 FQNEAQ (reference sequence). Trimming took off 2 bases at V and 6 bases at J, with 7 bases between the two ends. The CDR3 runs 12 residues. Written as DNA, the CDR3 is TGTGCCAGCAGCTTACTCTTCCCTGAAGCTTTCTTT. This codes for CASSLLFPEAFF.

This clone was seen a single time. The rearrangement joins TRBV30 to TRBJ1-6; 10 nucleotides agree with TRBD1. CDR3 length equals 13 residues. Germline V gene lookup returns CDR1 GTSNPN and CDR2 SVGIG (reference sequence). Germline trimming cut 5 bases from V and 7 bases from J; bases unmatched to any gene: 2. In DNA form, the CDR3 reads TGTGCCTGGCAGGACAGGGGGAATTCACCCCTCCACTTT. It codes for CAWQDRGNSPLHF.

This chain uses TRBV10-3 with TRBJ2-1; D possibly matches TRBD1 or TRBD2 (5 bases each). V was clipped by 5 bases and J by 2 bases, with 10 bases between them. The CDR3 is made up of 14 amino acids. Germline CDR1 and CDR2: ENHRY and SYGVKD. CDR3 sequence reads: CAISIRGPYNEQFF. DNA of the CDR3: TGTGCCATCAGTATTAGGGGACCCTACAATGAGCAGTTCTTC.

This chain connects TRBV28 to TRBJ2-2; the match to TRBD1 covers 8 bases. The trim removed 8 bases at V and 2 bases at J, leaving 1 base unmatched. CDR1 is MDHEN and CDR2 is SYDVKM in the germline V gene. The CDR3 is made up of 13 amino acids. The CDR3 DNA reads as TGTGCCAGCCAGGGGGCCAACACCGGGGAGCTGTTTTTT. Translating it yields CASQGANTGELFF. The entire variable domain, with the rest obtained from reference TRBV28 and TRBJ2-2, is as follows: DVKVTQSSRYLVKRTGEKVFLECVQDMDHENMFWYRQDPGLGLRLIYFSYDVKMKEKGDIPEGYSVSREKKERFSLILESASTNQTSMYLCASQGANTGELFFGEGSRLTVL.

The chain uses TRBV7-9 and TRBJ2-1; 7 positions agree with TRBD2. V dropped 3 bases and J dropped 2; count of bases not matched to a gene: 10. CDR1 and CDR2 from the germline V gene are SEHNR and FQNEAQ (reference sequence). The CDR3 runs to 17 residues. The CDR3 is CASSFRRREPPYNEQFF. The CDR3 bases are TGTGCCAGCAGCTTTCGCCGGCGGGAGCCCCCCTACAATGAGCAGTTCTTC.

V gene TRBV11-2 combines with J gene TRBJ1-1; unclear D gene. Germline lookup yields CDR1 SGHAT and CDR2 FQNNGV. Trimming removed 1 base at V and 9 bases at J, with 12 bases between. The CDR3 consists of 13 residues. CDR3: CASSLVVGEKAFF. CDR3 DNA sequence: TGTGCCAGCAGCTTAGTGGTCGGAGAAAAAGCTTTCTTT.

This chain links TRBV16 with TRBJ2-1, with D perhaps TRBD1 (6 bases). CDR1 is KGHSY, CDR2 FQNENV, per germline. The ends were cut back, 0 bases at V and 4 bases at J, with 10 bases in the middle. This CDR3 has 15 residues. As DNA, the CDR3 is TGTGCCAGCAGCCAATCGTTAGGGGGTTACAATGAGCAGTTCTTC. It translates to CASSQSLGGYNEQFF.

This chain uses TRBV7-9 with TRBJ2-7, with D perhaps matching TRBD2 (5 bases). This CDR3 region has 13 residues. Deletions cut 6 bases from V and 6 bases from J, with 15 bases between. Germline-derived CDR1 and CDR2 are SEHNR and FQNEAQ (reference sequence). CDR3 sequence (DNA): TGTGCCAGCAGGCCGGGAATAGGCAGCGAGCAGTACTTC. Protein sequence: CASRPGIGSEQYF.

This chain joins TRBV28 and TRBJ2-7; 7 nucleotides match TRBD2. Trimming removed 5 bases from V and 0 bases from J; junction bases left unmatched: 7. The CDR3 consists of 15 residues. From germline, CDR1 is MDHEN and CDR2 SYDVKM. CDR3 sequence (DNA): TGTGCCAGCAGTCCCCGGCTAGCGGCCTCCTACGAGCAGTACTTC. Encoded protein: CASSPRLAASYEQYF.

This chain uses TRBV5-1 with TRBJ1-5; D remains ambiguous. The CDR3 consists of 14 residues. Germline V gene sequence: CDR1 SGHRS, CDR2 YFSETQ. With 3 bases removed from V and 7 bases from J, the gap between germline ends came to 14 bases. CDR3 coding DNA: TGCGCCAGCAGCTCCGAAACTACTGACCAGCCCCAGCATTTT. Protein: CASSSETTDQPQHF.

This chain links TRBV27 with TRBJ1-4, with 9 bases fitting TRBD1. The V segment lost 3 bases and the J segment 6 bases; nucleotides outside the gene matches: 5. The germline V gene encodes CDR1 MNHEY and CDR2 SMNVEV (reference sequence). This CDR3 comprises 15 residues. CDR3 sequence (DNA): TGTGCCAGCAGTTTTTTGGGACAGGGAGATGAAAAACTGTTTTTT. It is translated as CASSFLGQGDEKLFF.

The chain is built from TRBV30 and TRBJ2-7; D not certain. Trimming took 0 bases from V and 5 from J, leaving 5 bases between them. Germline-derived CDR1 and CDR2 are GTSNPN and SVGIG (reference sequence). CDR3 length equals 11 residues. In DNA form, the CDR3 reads TGTGCCTGGAGTGTAGGCGACGAGCAGTACTTC. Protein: CAWSVGDEQYF. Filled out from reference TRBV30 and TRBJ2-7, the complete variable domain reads SQTIHQWPATLVQPVGSPLSLECTVEGTSNPNLYWYRQAAGRGLQLLFYSVGIGQISSEVPQNLSASRPQDRQFILSSKKLLLSDSGFYLCAWSVGDEQYFGPGTRLTVT.

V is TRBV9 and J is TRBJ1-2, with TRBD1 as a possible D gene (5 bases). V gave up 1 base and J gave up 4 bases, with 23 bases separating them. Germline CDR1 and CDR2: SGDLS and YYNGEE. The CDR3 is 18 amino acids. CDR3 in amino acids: CASSVNPTVVRDAYGYTF. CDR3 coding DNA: TGTGCCAGCAGCGTAAACCCTACCGTGGTAAGGGACGCCTATGGCTACACCTTC.

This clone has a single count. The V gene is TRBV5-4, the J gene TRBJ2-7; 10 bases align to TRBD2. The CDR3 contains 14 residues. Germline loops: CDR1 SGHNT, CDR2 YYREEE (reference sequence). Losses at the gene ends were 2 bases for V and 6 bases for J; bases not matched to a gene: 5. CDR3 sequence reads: CASSLASGSVEQYF. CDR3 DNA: TGTGCCAGCAGCTTAGCTAGCGGGAGCGTCGAGCAGTACTTC.

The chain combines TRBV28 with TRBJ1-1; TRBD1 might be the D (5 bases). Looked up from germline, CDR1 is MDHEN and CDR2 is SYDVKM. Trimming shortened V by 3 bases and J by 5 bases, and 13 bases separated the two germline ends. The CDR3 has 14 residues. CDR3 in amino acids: CASSFEGLVTEAFF. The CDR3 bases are TGTGCCAGCAGTTTCGAGGGGTTGGTTACTGAAGCTTTCTTT.

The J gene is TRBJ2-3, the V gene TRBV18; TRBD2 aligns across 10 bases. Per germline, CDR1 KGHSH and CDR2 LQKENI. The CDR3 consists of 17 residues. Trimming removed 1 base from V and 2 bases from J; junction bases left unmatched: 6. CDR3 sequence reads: CASSPLLLAGNTDTQYF. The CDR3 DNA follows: TGTGCCAGCTCACCACTCTTACTAGCGGGAAACACAGATACGCAGTATTTT.